This TCR beta chain is drawn from a study of technical replicates of blood from a few donors. CDR1 is SEHNR and CDR2 is FQNEAQ in the germline V gene (reference sequence). V dropped 2 bases and J dropped 2 bases, with 6 bases sitting between them. The CDR3 sequence is 13 residues long. Repertoires were generated with immunoSEQ multiplex PCR, while TCRdb's copy carries only in-frame clones and drops some. The sample includes under 20,000 clones, over 80% seen only once; the top ten take roughly an eighth. The chain carries TRBV7-9 and TRBJ1-1; D gene unclear. The sample consisted of PBMCs. The clonotype was recovered from a human donor in good health. The CDR3 loop is CASSLSRNTEAFF. CDR3 nucleotides: TGTGCCAGCAGCTTATCTAGAAACACTGAAGCTTTCTTT.